This TCR beta chain was sequenced for a study of T cells after yellow fever vaccination. Study-wide points: Detected again after the booster were most primary-vaccination clones, at roughly 95% CD4 and 88% CD8.

TCRdb reprocessed the 5' RACE reads via MiXCR and lists one record per CDR3 protein. This table holds some 340,000 distinct CDR3 sequences, 4.1% found once. This clonotype was detected a few times. The antigen is undetermined. V lost 3 bases, J lost 4 bases, and 4 bases stayed unmatched. This CDR3 spans 14 amino acids. Sample: PBMCs, taken 5 days after the yellow fever booster vaccination. The TCR was taken from a man younger than 35 who received the YFV17D yellow fever vaccine. The chain uses TRBV12-3 or TRBV12-4 and TRBJ2-3; TRBD1 aligns across 7 bases. Here the CDR3 reads CASSLTGNADTQYF. In DNA, the CDR3 is TGTGCCAGCAGTTTGACAGGGAACGCAGATACGCAGTATTTT.